The 31 T cell receptor beta chains below were found in one sample sequenced in a study of CD8 T cells in Susac syndrome. The RNA input was roughly 0.45 to 1 ug, and it was reverse transcribed with random hexamers. MiXCR, applied by TCRdb to the immunoSEQ multiplex PCR reads, yields one record per CDR3 protein. The sample comprises roughly 120,000 distinct CDR3 sequences, 90% to 95% of which are singletons, and just under 0.095% rests with the top ten. What was sequenced was CD4+ T cells from PBMCs. The receptors derive from a human donor with multiple sclerosis.

The genes are TRBV12-3 or TRBV12-4 and TRBJ2-7; unclear D gene. Trimming left V 4 bases short and J 5 bases short, with 3 bases between. The CDR3 consists of 10 residues. The DNA of the CDR3 is TGTGCCAGCAGTTACAACGAGCAGTACTTC. It translates to CASSYNEQYF.

V and J are TRBV29-1 and TRBJ1-2, with 9 bases aligning to TRBD1. The germline gives CDR1 SQVTM, CDR2 ANQGSEA. The length of the CDR3 is 15 residues. Germline trimming cut 4 bases from V and 7 bases from J; bases unmatched to any gene: 13. This CDR3 reads CSVGPTGGAFAGYTF. The CDR3 bases are TGCAGCGTTGGCCCCACAGGGGGCGCGTTTGCTGGCTACACCTTC.

The chain's CDR3 is CASSRPRGKGYTF. The CDR3 DNA is TGTGCCAGCAGCCGGCCCAGGGGGAAAGGCTACACCTTC. The chain employs TRBV27 and TRBJ1-2, with 7 bases lining up with TRBD1. The CDR3 is 13 residues long. Trimming took 6 bases from V and 8 from J; bases not matched to a gene: 9. The germline gives CDR1 MNHEY, CDR2 SMNVEV (reference sequence).

The sample holds a few counts of this clonotype. The rearrangement uses TRBV19 and TRBJ2-5; D unresolved. Per the germline V gene, CDR1 is LNHDA and CDR2 is SQIVND (reference sequence). Trimming removed 5 bases from V and 3 bases from J, with 13 bases in between. The CDR3 is 14 amino acids. The chain's CDR3 is CASSPLGKEETQYF. The CDR3 DNA sequence: TGTGCCAGTAGTCCTCTGGGTAAAGAAGAGACCCAGTACTTC.

The chain uses TRBV7-2 and TRBJ1-1; D is perhaps TRBD1 (5 bases). This CDR3 contains 13 residues. In germline, CDR1 is SGHTA, CDR2 FQGNSA. Deletions cut 2 bases from V and 5 bases from J, with 9 bases between. In nucleotides, the CDR3 is TGTGCCAGCAGCTTATCCCGGGGGACTGAAGCTTTCTTT. Translated: CASSLSRGTEAFF.

The chain links TRBV28 to TRBJ2-3; TRBD2 aligns across 8 bases. In germline, CDR1 is MDHEN, CDR2 SYDVKM. V trimming: 6 bases; J trimming: 2 bases; junction bases outside the gene matches: 10. The CDR3 extends over 16 amino acids. In DNA form, the CDR3 reads TGTGCCAGCAGCCGATATAGCGGGGCGACCACAGATACGCAGTATTTT. It is translated as CASSRYSGATTDTQYF.

The J gene is TRBJ2-7, the V gene TRBV28, with D possibly matching TRBD2 (6 bases). Germline CDR1 is MDHEN and CDR2 is SYDVKM. Trimming pared 1 base from V and 6 bases from J, leaving 19 bases between. This CDR3 spans 16 amino acids. CDR3: CASSLFVGGPSSEQYF. In DNA form, the CDR3 reads TGTGCCAGCAGTTTATTTGTCGGGGGTCCCTCAAGCGAGCAGTACTTC. The whole variable domain, filled in from reference TRBV28 and TRBJ2-7, reads DVKVTQSSRYLVKRTGEKVFLECVQDMDHENMFWYRQDPGLGLRLIYFSYDVKMKEKGDIPEGYSVSREKKERFSLILESASTNQTSMYLCASSLFVGGPSSEQYFGPGTRLTVT.

The rearrangement uses TRBV19 and TRBJ2-3, with 7 bases fitting TRBD2. J gave up 1 base and V 6 bases, and 10 bases lay outside the gene matches. The CDR3 is made up of 16 amino acids. The V gene's germline CDR1 is LNHDA and CDR2 SQIVND (reference sequence). As DNA, the CDR3 is TGTGCCAGTAGCCTTCTCGGGACTACACGCACAGATACGCAGTATTTT. It yields the protein CASSLLGTTRTDTQYF.

The CDR3 region is CASSARSYGEFF. The DNA of the CDR3 is TGTGCCAGCAGTGCTCGAAGCTACGGAGAGTTCTTC. The J gene is TRBJ2-1, the V gene TRBV6-1, with unresolved D. Germline assignment: CDR1 MNHNS and CDR2 SASEGT. This CDR3 is built from 12 residues. V lost 4 bases and J lost 14, with 15 bases in between.

The chain is built from TRBV20-1 and TRBJ2-4; 10 bases line up with TRBD2. The germline V gene has CDR1 DFQATT and CDR2 SNEGSKA (reference sequence). V lost 3 bases and J lost 1; bases outside the gene matches: 12. The CDR3 consists of 18 residues. The DNA for the CDR3 is TGCAGTGCTAGGAGGGGGGGACTAGCGCTCGAGGCCAAAAACATTCAGTACTTC. It specifies CSARRGGLALEAKNIQYF.

V and J are TRBV5-1 and TRBJ1-3; D is unresolved. The V gene's germline CDR1 is SGHRS and CDR2 YFSETQ. Trimming left V 0 bases short and J 0 bases short, with 10 bases between. The CDR3 runs 16 residues. This CDR3 is CASSLDGQISGNTIYF. In DNA form, the CDR3 reads TGCGCCAGCAGCTTGGACGGGCAGATCTCTGGAAACACCATATATTTT.

The chain is built from TRBV29-1 and TRBJ1-5, with D tentatively TRBD1 (6 bases). Deletions cut 7 bases from V and 5 bases from J, with 15 bases between. Per the germline V gene, CDR1 is SQVTM and CDR2 is ANQGSEA. This CDR3 contains 13 residues. The CDR3 sequence is CSGQQGEDQPQHF. The CDR3 bases are TGCAGCGGACAACAGGGTGAAGATCAGCCCCAGCATTTT.

This clonotype came up a few times. CDR3 protein: CASSLNTQETQYF. The CDR3 DNA follows: TGTGCCAGCTCACTAAACACCCAAGAGACCCAGTACTTC. The V gene is TRBV18, the J gene TRBJ2-5; no clear D. The germline CDR1 and CDR2 sequences are KGHSH and LQKENI. Between the trimmed V and J ends, which lost 4 bases and 1 base, there was a span of 7 bases. The CDR3 consists of 13 residues.

CDR3 DNA: TGTGCCAGTAGTATGGGGACAGGGTTTAATTCCAATGAGCAGTTCTTC. Its protein is CASSMGTGFNSNEQFF. The J gene is TRBJ2-1, the V gene TRBV19; TRBD1 matches 9 bases. The CDR3 is made up of 16 amino acids. J gave up 6 bases and V 3 bases, and 9 bases lay outside the gene matches. Germline CDR1 is LNHDA and CDR2 is SQIVND (reference sequence).

V is TRBV11-2 and J is TRBJ2-5; possibly TRBD1 for D (6 bases). Germline V gene lookup returns CDR1 SGHAT and CDR2 FQNNGV. The length of the CDR3 is 16 residues. Trimming cost V 0 bases and J 5 bases, with 16 bases left between them. The CDR3 protein is CASSLDGRGWVETQYF. The CDR3 nucleotides are TGTGCCAGCAGCTTAGATGGCAGGGGCTGGGTGGAGACCCAGTACTTC.

A single count supports this clonotype. The V call is TRBV29-1, the J call TRBJ1-1, with TRBD1 identical over 7 bases. The CDR3 runs to 12 residues. Germline V gene data show CDR1 as SQVTM and CDR2 as ANQGSEA. The V segment lost 7 bases and the J segment 1 base; nucleotides outside the gene matches: 3. CDR3 sequence (DNA): TGCAGCGCCGACAGGGAGAACACTGAAGCTTTCTTT. As protein: CSADRENTEAFF. Together with reference TRBV29-1 and TRBJ1-1, the CDR3 gives the full variable domain: SAVISQKPSRDICQRGTSLTIQCQVDSQVTMMFWYRQQPGQSLTLIATANQGSEATYESGFVIDKFPISRPNLTFSTLTVSNMSPEDSSIYLCSADRENTEAFFGQGTRLTVV.

The rearrangement uses TRBV29-1 and TRBJ1-1; 9 bases agree with TRBD1. The CDR3 is made up of 14 amino acids. Trimming cost V 5 bases and J 1 base; bases outside gene matches: 5. Germline V gives CDR1 SQVTM, CDR2 ANQGSEA. The CDR3 loop is CSVTWTGENTEAFF. CDR3 nucleotide sequence: TGCAGCGTTACCTGGACAGGGGAGAACACTGAAGCTTTCTTT.

Here the CDR3 DNA reads TGTGCCAGTAGCACCGAAGGCAGGGGCGACTATGGCTACACCTTC. Encoded protein: CASSTEGRGDYGYTF. This rearrangement joins TRBV19 to TRBJ1-2; possible D gene TRBD1, 6 bases. Trimming took 6 bases from V and 3 from J, leaving 17 bases between them. The CDR3 is 15 residues long. Germline-derived CDR1 and CDR2 are LNHDA and SQIVND (reference sequence).

The chain couples TRBV4-2 to TRBJ2-3, with 7 nucleotides matching TRBD2. In germline, CDR1 is LGHNA, CDR2 YNFKEQ. V shed 0 bases and J 0 bases; nucleotides not matched to a gene: 6. The CDR3 is made up of 17 amino acids. As DNA, the CDR3 is TGTGCCAGCAGCCAAGATGTAGTAGCGGGTAGCACAGATACGCAGTATTTT. This sequence encodes CASSQDVVAGSTDTQYF.

The V and J genes are TRBV4-3 and TRBJ1-3; TRBD1 might be the D (5 bases). The CDR3 has 17 amino acids. V lost 0 bases, J lost 1 base, and 13 bases lay in between. Germline CDR1 and CDR2: LGHNA and YSLEER. As DNA, the CDR3 is TGCGCCAGCAGCCAAGAACCGGGGCGGGGGTCTGGAAACACCATATATTTT. It translates to CASSQEPGRGSGNTIYF.

The rearrangement joins TRBV19 to TRBJ1-5, with D perhaps TRBD1 (6 bases). Deletions cut 3 bases from V and 7 bases from J, with 10 bases between. The CDR3 spans 13 residues. Germline CDR1 and CDR2: LNHDA and SQIVND (reference sequence). CDR3 bases: TGTGCCAGTAGTATTGGGGGGCTCCAGCCCCAGCATTTT. It encodes CASSIGGLQPQHF.

The CDR3 DNA reads as TGCGCCAGCAGCTTCGGAGGGGACAGGAGGGCCAAAAACATTCAGTACTTC. It encodes CASSFGGDRRAKNIQYF. The chain recombines TRBV5-1 with TRBJ2-4; 8 bases line up with TRBD1. The CDR3 length is 17 residues. J gave up 1 base and V 2 bases, and 8 bases lay outside the gene matches. Germline CDR1 and CDR2: SGHRS and YFSETQ.

This chain joins TRBV3-1 and TRBJ1-1; 10 bases match TRBD1. The V and J ends lost 1 base and 4 bases, in that order; junction bases with no gene match: 0. CDR3 size: 14 residues. Germline lookup yields CDR1 LGHDT and CDR2 YNNKEL (reference sequence). Written as DNA, the CDR3 is TGTGCCAGCAGCCAAGGGACAGGGGGCACTGAAGCTTTCTTT. Amino acid sequence: CASSQGTGGTEAFF.

The rearrangement uses TRBV7-9 and TRBJ1-5; D is possibly TRBD1 (5 bases). This CDR3 has 16 amino acids. The germline V gene encodes CDR1 SEHNR and CDR2 FQNEAQ (reference sequence). Trimming removed 4 bases from V and 5 bases from J, with 18 bases in between. CDR3 sequence reads: CASSSYRGQGDQPQHF. CDR3 DNA sequence: TGTGCCAGCAGCTCCTACCGCGGGCAGGGCGATCAGCCCCAGCATTTT.

This chain joins TRBV30 and TRBJ1-1, with a weak D call TRBD1 (5 bases). V dropped 7 bases and J dropped 2 bases, with 17 bases sitting between them. Per germline, CDR1 GTSNPN and CDR2 SVGIG (reference sequence). This CDR3 has 14 amino acids. In DNA form, the CDR3 reads TGTGCCTCTCGGCGGGGGAGTGAAAACACTGAAGCTTTCTTT. Its translation is CASRRGSENTEAFF.

This sequence joins TRBV7-2 and TRBJ1-2; D might be TRBD1 (5 bases). The V end was cut by 1 base, the J end by 8 bases, with 17 bases between. Germline V gene sequence: CDR1 SGHTA, CDR2 FQGNSA. The CDR3 spans 15 residues. DNA of the CDR3: TGTGCCAGCAGCTTAGGGCCCGGCTTTCAGGGAGGCTACACCTTC. It specifies CASSLGPGFQGGYTF.

The chain couples TRBV30 to TRBJ1-3; D not certain. Germline assignment: CDR1 GTSNPN and CDR2 SVGIG (reference sequence). CDR3 length equals 11 residues. Trimming removed 4 bases at V and 0 bases at J, with 1 base between. CDR3 DNA sequence: TGTGCCTGGACCTCTGGAAACACCATATATTTT. Encoded protein: CAWTSGNTIYF. The whole variable domain, remainder taken from reference TRBV30 and TRBJ1-3, is SQTIHQWPATLVQPVGSPLSLECTVEGTSNPNLYWYRQAAGRGLQLLFYSVGIGQISSEVPQNLSASRPQDRQFILSSKKLLLSDSGFYLCAWTSGNTIYFGEGSWLTVV.

The V gene is TRBV29-1, the J gene TRBJ1-2, with a tentative D call TRBD1 (5 bases). The CDR3 runs to 12 residues. The germline CDR1 and CDR2 sequences are SQVTM and ANQGSEA. V was clipped by 6 bases and J by 1 base, with 9 bases between them. The DNA for the CDR3 is TGCAGCGTGTCGGGGGGTAACTATGGCTACACCTTC. It is translated as CSVSGGNYGYTF.

The rearrangement uses TRBV19 and TRBJ2-4; weak D call: TRBD2 (5 bases). Germline CDR1 and CDR2: LNHDA and SQIVND (reference sequence). Trimming took 5 bases from V and 1 from J, leaving 6 bases between them. This CDR3 spans 13 amino acids. The CDR3 protein is CASSRGAKNIQYF. Here the CDR3 DNA reads TGTGCCAGTAGTCGGGGTGCCAAAAACATTCAGTACTTC.

This clonotype was seen just once. The chain employs TRBV3-1 and TRBJ1-5; D unresolved. The CDR3 spans 14 residues. CDR1 is LGHDT and CDR2 is YNNKEL in the germline V gene (reference sequence). The V and J ends lost 5 bases and 2 bases respectively, with 10 bases between them. The CDR3 spells CASSNTEGNQPQHF. Written as DNA, the CDR3 is TGTGCCAGCAGCAACACAGAGGGCAATCAGCCCCAGCATTTT.

The V call is TRBV28, the J call TRBJ2-4, with D unresolved. V dropped 3 bases and J dropped 8 bases, with 5 bases sitting between them. The CDR3 runs 11 residues. Per the germline V gene, CDR1 is MDHEN and CDR2 is SYDVKM. The CDR3 loop reads CASSLSHIQYF. DNA of the CDR3: TGTGCCAGCAGTTTGTCCCACATTCAGTACTTC.